A selection of T cell receptor beta chains follows, all from one sample in a study of blood T cell repertoires in COVID-19. Method: immunoSEQ multiplex PCR; TCRdb's copy keeps in-frame clones and lacks some. The sample contains 120,000 to 150,000 clones, around 81% of which appear only once. The sequenced sample was peripheral blood. Receptors were obtained from a man in his fifties or sixties with active or convalescent COVID-19. The CDR3 runs from the conserved cysteine through the conserved F or W. Some rows mark clone size as missing; the rest say once, few, many or name a class of expanded clone.

V gene,J gene,clone size,CDR3 protein
TRBV5-1,TRBJ1-1,.,CASSLEGGGRDTEAFF
TRBV15,TRBJ1-1,.,CATSRDQGSSNTEAFF
TRBV18,TRBJ1-6,once,CASSPGRGQDLSPLHF
TRBV7-8,TRBJ2-7,.,CASSLLVPSYEQYF
TRBV9,TRBJ1-2,.,CASSGNPAVYGYTF
TRBV9,TRBJ2-7,.,CASSPGGAGGINEQYF
TRBV4-3,TRBJ2-2,.,CASSQDPPGGVTGELFF
TRBV6-5,TRBJ1-1,.,CASSSNTYNTEAFF
TRBV28,TRBJ1-2,.,CASSTGQGVYYGYTF
TRBV6-5,TRBJ1-1,.,CASSSRAGGANEAFF